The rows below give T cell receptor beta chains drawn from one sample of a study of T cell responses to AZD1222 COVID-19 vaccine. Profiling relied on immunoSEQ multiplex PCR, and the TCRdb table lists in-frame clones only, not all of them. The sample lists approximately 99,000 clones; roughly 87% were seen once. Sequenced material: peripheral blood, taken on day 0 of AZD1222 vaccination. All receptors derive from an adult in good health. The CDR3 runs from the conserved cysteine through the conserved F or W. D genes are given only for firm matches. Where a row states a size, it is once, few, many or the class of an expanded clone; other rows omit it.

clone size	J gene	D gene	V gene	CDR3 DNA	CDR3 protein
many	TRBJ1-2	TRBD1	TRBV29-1	TGCAGCGTCCAAGGGGCTTTTACAGGGGGCACCTATGGCTACACCTTC	CSVQGAFTGGTYGYTF
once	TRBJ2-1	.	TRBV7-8	TGTGCCAGCAGCTTATTGGAGGGAGTGGGTGAGCAGTTCTTC	CASSLLEGVGEQFF
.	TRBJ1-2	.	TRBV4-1	TGCGCCAGCACCCCAGGTATAGAACAGAAATACTATGGCTACACCTTC	CASTPGIEQKYYGYTF
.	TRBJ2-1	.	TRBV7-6	TGTGCCAGCAGCTTGGGGCCCTACAATGAGCAGTTCTTC	CASSLGPYNEQFF
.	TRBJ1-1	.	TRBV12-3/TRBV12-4	TGTGCCAGCAACGTGGACATTAACACTGAAGCTTTCTTT	CASNVDINTEAFF
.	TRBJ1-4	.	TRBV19	TGTGCCAGTAGTATGGGAAGGCTGAATGAAAAACTGTTTTTT	CASSMGRLNEKLFF
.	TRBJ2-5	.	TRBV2	TGTGCCAGCCAGCTGCAAGAGACCCAGTACTTC	CASQLQETQYF
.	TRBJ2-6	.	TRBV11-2	TGTGCCAGCAGCTCGATTGGGGCTCGGTCTGGGGCCAACGTCCTGACTTTC	CASSSIGARSGANVLTF
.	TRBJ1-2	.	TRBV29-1	TGCAGCGTTGAAGATTGGCAGGGTGGTGGCTACACCTTC	CSVEDWQGGGYTF
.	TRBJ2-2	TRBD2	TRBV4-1	TGCGCCAGCAGCCAAGGACTAGCGGGGGCGCCCGGGGAGCTGTTTTTT	CASSQGLAGAPGELFF
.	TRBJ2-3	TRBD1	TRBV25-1	TGTGCCAGCAGTAAATCCGGGACAGACACAGATACGCAGTATTTT	CASSKSGTDTDTQYF
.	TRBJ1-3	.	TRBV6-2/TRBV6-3	TGTGCCAGCAGTACGCGGGACGGAAAACAGGCCGACGGAAACACCATATATTTT	CASSTRDGKQADGNTIYF
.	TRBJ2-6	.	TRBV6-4	TGTGCCAGCAGTGACGGAGGGGGTTCCAACGTCCTGACTTTC	CASSDGGGSNVLTF
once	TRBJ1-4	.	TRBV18	TGTGCCAGCTCACCAGGACAAGAGGAAAAACTGTTTTTT	CASSPGQEEKLFF
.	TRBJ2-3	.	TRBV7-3	TGTGCCAGCAGTTTAACTCGGCTACACACAGATACGCAGTATTTT	CASSLTRLHTDTQYF
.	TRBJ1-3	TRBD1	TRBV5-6	TGTGCCAGCAGCTTATCGCGGGACAGGGTCAGAAACACCATATATTTT	CASSLSRDRVRNTIYF
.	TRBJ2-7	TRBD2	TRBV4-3	TGCGCCAGCAGCCAACTAGCGGGGGGGTTGTACGAGCAGTACTTC	CASSQLAGGLYEQYF
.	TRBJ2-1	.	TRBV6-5	TGTGCCAGCAGTTTAAGGGAACTCTCCTACAATGAGCAGTTCTTC	CASSLRELSYNEQFF
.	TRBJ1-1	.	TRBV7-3	TGTGCCAGCAGCTTGCAGGGGAGAACTGAAGCTTTCTTT	CASSLQGRTEAFF
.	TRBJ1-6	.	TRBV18	TGTGCCAGCTCACCGACGGGGGGACTCTCCGGGAATTCACCCCTCCACTTT	CASSPTGGLSGNSPLHF
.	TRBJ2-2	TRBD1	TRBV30	TGTGCCGGGACAGGGGCGAACACCGGGGAGCTGTTTTTT	CAGTGANTGELFF
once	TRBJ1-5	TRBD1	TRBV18	TGTGCCAGCTCATCGACAGGGTTAAATCAGCCCCAGCATTTT	CASSSTGLNQPQHF